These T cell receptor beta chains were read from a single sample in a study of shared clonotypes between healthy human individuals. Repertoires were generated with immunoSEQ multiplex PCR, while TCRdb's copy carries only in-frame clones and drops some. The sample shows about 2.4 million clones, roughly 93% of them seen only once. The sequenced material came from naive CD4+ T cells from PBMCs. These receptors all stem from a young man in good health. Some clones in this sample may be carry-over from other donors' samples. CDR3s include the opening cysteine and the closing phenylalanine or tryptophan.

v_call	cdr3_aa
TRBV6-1	CASSFDHRNTEAFF
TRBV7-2	CASSLEVAPDTQYF
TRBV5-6	CASREGGSRREQFF
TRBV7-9	CASSLKREGRADTQYF
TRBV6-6	CASSYAGVGNEQFF
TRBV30	CAWSVLKSGTPYNEQFF
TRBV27	CASSRTVVRDTEAFF
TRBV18	CASSPGPGQGAPEAFF
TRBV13	CASSPSWAQGDTQYF
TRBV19	CASSPKGTAILNTQYF
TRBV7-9	CASSPRNTPYEQYF
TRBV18	CASSPPWGLAGAVGETQYF
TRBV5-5	CASSPWTSGYEQYF
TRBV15	CATSRGPGEQYF
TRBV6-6	CASWRASDGYTF
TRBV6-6	CASSYEPGEGYEQYF
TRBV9	CASSVMTSGTYNEQFF
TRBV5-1	CASSLEWGQPQHF
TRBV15	CATSRDLPGRSYEQYF
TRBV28	CASSSFGRIRPTYEQYF
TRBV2	CASSEGWGTYNEQFF
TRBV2	CASRLGQSSGANVLTF
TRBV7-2	CASSSQYEQYF
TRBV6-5	CASSYSGQGNTGELFF
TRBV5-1	CASSFGAGAYEQYF
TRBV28	CASSFGTGVSYEQYF
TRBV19	CASSPAWKNTEAFF
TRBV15	CATSRRNRQGVPSSYEQYF
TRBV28	CASSLHDGYTF
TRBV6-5	CASRQRQFYEQYF
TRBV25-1	CASSEGGRQGDNEQFF
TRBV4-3	CASSPLGQGRTFF
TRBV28	CASSRVRGELFF
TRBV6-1	CASSEEQRNQPQHF
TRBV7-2	CASSLDPLPDTQYF
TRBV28	CASSSRQGPYSYEQYF
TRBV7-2	CASSLDARVYTEAFF
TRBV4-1	CASSQDRGYEQYF
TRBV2	CASSETGSSYEQYF
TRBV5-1	CASSLASNAYEQYF
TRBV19	CASSSRTGAARTEAFF